This entry describes one TCR beta chain. Its antigen remains unidentified. The data were obtained in a study of T cells in women clearing cervical HPV infection. Study background: Cases were women with histologically confirmed HPV16-related CIN3 or worse, including a couple of invasive cancers.

Generated by immunoSEQ multiplex PCR, the TCRdb table keeps only in-frame clones and is missing some. The specimen's table records fewer than 30,000 clones. Study outcomes and limitations: Effector/memory and HPV-specific T cells were not isolated, and association timing is unknown. T-cell numbers per sample were unknown and may explain richness differences.

The source is a woman between 18 and 70 years old with a cervical HPV16 infection that either progressed to CIN3+ or cleared (not recorded which). Sequenced: blood buffy coat.

CDR3 in amino acids: CASSDQGERNQPQHF. CDR3 DNA (partial): TGTGCCAGCAGTGACCAGGGGGAGCGCAATCAGCCC. The rearrangement links TRBV6-1 to TRBJ1-5, with TRBD1 identical over 7 bases. Coverage ceases 3 residues before the CDR3 finishes, and the germline J gene fills in the end. V shed 3 bases, J shed 2 bases, and the junction held 4 bases outside the gene matches. CDR1 is MNHNS, CDR2 SASEGT, per germline. The CDR3 spans 15 residues.